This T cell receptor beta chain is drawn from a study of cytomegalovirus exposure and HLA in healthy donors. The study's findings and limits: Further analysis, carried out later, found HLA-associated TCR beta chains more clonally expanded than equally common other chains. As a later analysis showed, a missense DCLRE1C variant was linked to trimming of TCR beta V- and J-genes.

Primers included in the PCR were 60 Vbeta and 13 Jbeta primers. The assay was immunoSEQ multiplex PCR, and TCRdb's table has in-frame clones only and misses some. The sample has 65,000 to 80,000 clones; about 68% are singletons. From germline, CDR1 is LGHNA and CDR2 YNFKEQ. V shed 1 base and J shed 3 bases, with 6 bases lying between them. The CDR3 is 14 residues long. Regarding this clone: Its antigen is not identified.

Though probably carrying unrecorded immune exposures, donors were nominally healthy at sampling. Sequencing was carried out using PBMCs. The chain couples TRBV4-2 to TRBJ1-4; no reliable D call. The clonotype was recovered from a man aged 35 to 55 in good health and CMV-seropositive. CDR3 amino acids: CASSQARSNEKLFF. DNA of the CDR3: TGTGCCAGCAGCCAAGCCAGATCTAATGAAAAACTGTTTTTT.